The 21 T cell receptor beta chains given below trace back to one sample, sequenced in a study of PD-L1 blockade in urothelial cancer. TCRdb keeps only in-frame clones here, not all; method: immunoSEQ multiplex PCR. The sample holds some 74,000 clones, approximately 80% seen once. Time point here: pretreatment peripheral blood. The sample here was PBMCs, taken around atezolizumab (anti-PD-L1) treatment. The receptors here all came from a man aged 35 to 55 with urothelial cancer.

The chain carries TRBV29-1 and TRBJ1-3; no clear D. V lost 4 bases and J 0 bases, leaving 7 bases between the germline ends. Germline values: CDR1 SQVTM, CDR2 ANQGSEA. The CDR3 is 13 amino acids. CDR3 DNA: TGCAGCGTTGGTGGCTCCTCTGGAAACACCATATATTTT. Its protein product is CSVGGSSGNTIYF.

The gene calls are TRBV21-1 and TRBJ1-4; the table's D call, TRBD1, was not checked against the DNA. TRBV21-1 is termed a pseudogene. This CDR3 region has 14 residues. This CDR3 reads CASSRNRTDEKLFF. DNA of the CDR3: TGTGCCAGCAGCAGAAACAGGACGGATGAAAAACTGTTTTTT.

This chain connects TRBV2 to TRBJ1-1; D unclear. Germline-derived CDR1 and CDR2 are SNHLY and FYNNEI. The CDR3 has 13 amino acids. With 5 bases removed from V and 9 bases from J, the gap between germline ends came to 16 bases. CDR3 in DNA: TGTGCCAGCAGTCGAGGGCAGGCGGATCAAGCTTTCTTT. The encoded protein is CASSRGQADQAFF.

The CDR3 loop is CASSPNPGRGTGNTIYF. The CDR3 nucleotides are TGTGCCAGCAGTCCTAATCCAGGAAGGGGCACTGGAAACACCATATATTTT. V and J are TRBV28 and TRBJ1-3; tentatively, D is TRBD1 (5 bases). Germline CDR1 MDHEN, CDR2 SYDVKM. This CDR3 has 17 residues. The germline V and J ends were trimmed by 5 bases and 2 bases, with 19 bases remaining between them.

The table lists this clone with many counts. This chain uses TRBV4-1 with TRBJ1-1; TRBD1 aligns across 8 bases. Germline V gives CDR1 MGHRA, CDR2 YSYEKL. Trimming at V came to 3 bases and at J to 9 bases, leaving 15 bases not matched to a gene. The CDR3 extends over 16 amino acids. CDR3 coding DNA: TGCGCCAGCAGCCATTCGACTACCAGGGGGCCGGCCAAAGCTTTCTTT. Translated: CASSHSTTRGPAKAFF.

V gene TRBV7-8 combines with J gene TRBJ2-7; 7 bases agree with TRBD1. The CDR3 has 15 amino acids. Germline trimming cut 0 bases from V and 5 bases from J; bases unmatched to any gene: 7. Germline assignment: CDR1 SGHVS and CDR2 FQNEAQ. The CDR3 loop reads CASSLAPTGNHEQYF. CDR3 sequence (DNA): TGTGCCAGCAGCTTAGCGCCGACAGGGAACCACGAGCAGTACTTC.

The count of this clone is one. This rearrangement joins TRBV19 to TRBJ1-5; tentative D call: TRBD1 (5 bases). Between the trimmed V and J ends, which lost 5 bases and 3 bases, there was a span of 11 bases. CDR3 length equals 14 residues. The germline V gene encodes CDR1 LNHDA and CDR2 SQIVND (reference sequence). The CDR3 coding sequence is TGTGCCAGTAGTTCCACGGGGGACAATCAGCCCCAGCATTTT. This translates into CASSSTGDNQPQHF. Complete variable domain (other parts from reference TRBV19 and TRBJ1-5): DGGITQSPKYLFRKEGQNVTLSCEQNLNHDAMYWYRQDPGQGLRLIYYSQIVNDFQKGDIAEGYSVSREKKESFPLTVTSAQKNPTAFYLCASSSTGDNQPQHFGDGTRLSIL.

This clone showed up just once. The J gene is TRBJ2-1, the V gene TRBV20-1, with TRBD2 as a possible D gene (6 bases). Deletions cut 6 bases from V and 8 bases from J, with 11 bases between. Per germline, CDR1 DFQATT and CDR2 SNEGSKA (reference sequence). The CDR3 sequence is 11 residues long. The CDR3: CSARAGYEQFF. The CDR3 nucleotides are TGCAGTGCCCGAGCGGGTTATGAGCAGTTCTTC.

The chain links TRBV11-1 to TRBJ1-1; possible D gene TRBD1, 6 bases. This CDR3 is 14 amino acids long. V was clipped by 5 bases and J by 5 bases, with 15 bases between them. Germline loops: CDR1 SGHAT, CDR2 FQDESV (reference sequence). The chain's CDR3 is CASSRGEGGTEAFF. For the CDR3, the DNA is TGTGCCAGCAGCCGCGGGGAGGGGGGAACTGAAGCTTTCTTT.

The chain combines TRBV28 with TRBJ2-2; D is uncertain. Germline V lookup: CDR1 MDHEN, CDR2 SYDVKM. Trimming took off 4 bases at V and 4 bases at J, with 16 bases between the two ends. The CDR3 has 16 amino acids. The CDR3 nucleotides read TGTGCCAGCAGTTCCGGTGAGGAAAGGTTCACCGGGGAGCTGTTTTTT. It yields the protein CASSSGEERFTGELFF.

This clone was counted a few times. The rearrangement links TRBV27 to TRBJ2-7, with 7 bases aligning to TRBD1. Germline V gene lookup returns CDR1 MNHEY and CDR2 SMNVEV (reference sequence). CDR3 length equals 14 residues. The junction had 4 bases not matched to a gene; V was cut back by 1 base and J by 4 bases. The CDR3 here is CASSLYRGPYEQYF. CDR3 sequence (DNA): TGTGCCAGCAGTTTATATAGGGGGCCTTACGAGCAGTACTTC.

The CDR3 sequence is CASKLATGSYNEQFF. In DNA, the CDR3 is TGTGCCAGCAAACTGGCCACGGGCTCCTACAATGAGCAGTTCTTC. The V gene is TRBV28, the J gene TRBJ2-1; D remains unclear. Germline CDR1 and CDR2: MDHEN and SYDVKM. The CDR3 sequence is 15 residues long. Trimming cost V 7 bases and J 0 bases, with 13 bases left between them.

The chain couples TRBV6-4 to TRBJ2-2; D not resolved. The CDR3 runs to 13 residues. The ends were cut back, 6 bases at V and 5 bases at J, with 10 bases in the middle. Germline CDR1 and CDR2: MRHNA and SNTAGT. CDR3 sequence: CASSVSRTGELFF. The CDR3 bases are TGTGCCAGCAGCGTTTCCAGGACCGGGGAGCTGTTTTTT.

The V gene is TRBV7-6, the J gene TRBJ1-1; 8 bases are a match to TRBD1. CDR3 length: 16 residues. V was pared by 3 bases and J by 4 bases, with 10 bases of the junction left unmatched. From germline, CDR1 is SGHVS and CDR2 FNYEAQ. The CDR3, as DNA: TGTGCCAGCAGCTTTCCCTCTCTAACAGGGGGCACTGAAGCTTTCTTT. Its protein is CASSFPSLTGGTEAFF.

The J gene is TRBJ1-3, the V gene TRBV7-8; no definite D call. The germline gives CDR1 SGHVS, CDR2 FQNEAQ. V was clipped by 5 bases and J by 5 bases, with 16 bases between them. CDR3 size: 15 residues. In DNA form, the CDR3 reads TGTGCCAGCAGCCCCTTCATGAGAGAACGAAACACCATATATTTT. Its translation is CASSPFMRERNTIYF. Using reference TRBV7-8 and TRBJ1-3 for the parts outside the CDR3, the full variable domain is GAGVSQSPRYKVAKRGQDVALRCDPISGHVSLFWYQQALGQGPEFLTYFQNEAQLDKSGLPSDRFFAERPEGSVSTLKIQRTQQEDSAVYLCASSPFMRERNTIYFGEGSWLTVV.

The chain is built from TRBV28 and TRBJ2-7; D might be TRBD2 (6 bases). CDR1 is MDHEN and CDR2 is SYDVKM in the germline V gene. V lost 2 bases to trimming and J lost 2 bases, with 13 bases between them. The CDR3 contains 15 residues. The CDR3 reads CASSLGGLQTYEQYF. The CDR3 DNA is TGTGCCAGCAGTTTAGGGGGACTCCAGACCTACGAGCAGTACTTC.

The chain employs TRBV6-6 and TRBJ2-7, with 7 nucleotides matching TRBD2. Per germline, CDR1 MNHNY and CDR2 SVGAGI (reference sequence). The trim removed 7 bases at V and 3 bases at J, leaving 6 bases unmatched. CDR3 length: 13 amino acids. CDR3 in amino acids: CASTGGDGYEQYF. Here the CDR3 DNA reads TGTGCCAGCACTGGGGGGGACGGCTACGAGCAGTACTTC.

The chain recombines TRBV2 with TRBJ1-1; D unresolved. The germline CDR1 and CDR2 sequences are SNHLY and FYNNEI. V dropped 10 bases and J dropped 0 bases, with 12 bases sitting between them. The CDR3 length is 13 residues. The CDR3 bases are TGTGCCATACCGCGGGAGGTGAACACTGAAGCTTTCTTT. Protein: CAIPREVNTEAFF.

This chain joins TRBV27 and TRBJ1-2, with 8 bases that match TRBD1. Trimming removed 6 bases from V and 8 bases from J; junction bases left unmatched: 11. This CDR3 has 14 amino acids. The germline gives CDR1 MNHEY, CDR2 SMNVEV (reference sequence). The chain's CDR3 is CASSPHSGGRGYTF. DNA of the CDR3: TGTGCCAGCAGCCCCCACTCAGGGGGCCGGGGCTACACCTTC.

This chain joins TRBV7-9 and TRBJ2-3; 11 nucleotides agree with TRBD1. The CDR3 runs 16 residues. V gave up 1 base and J gave up 5 bases; unmatched junction bases: 5. Germline V gene data show CDR1 as SEHNR and CDR2 as FQNEAQ (reference sequence). CDR3 sequence (DNA): TGTGCCAGCAGCTTAGGTGGACAGGGGGCAGGAGATACGCAGTATTTT. Translating gives CASSLGGQGAGDTQYF.

The V call is TRBV6-1, the J call TRBJ2-7; 13 bases fit TRBD2. Germline assignment: CDR1 MNHNS and CDR2 SASEGT. The CDR3 loop spans 14 amino acids. V was pared by 10 bases and J by 4 bases, with 7 bases of the junction left unmatched. CDR3: CATDRTSGRYEQYF. CDR3 nucleotides: TGTGCCACCGACCGGACTAGCGGGAGATACGAGCAGTACTTC.